The following is a T cell receptor (beta chain) sequence with its context. Its specificity is not known. The protocol was immunoSEQ multiplex PCR, while the TCRdb copy is restricted to in-frame clones and leaves out a portion. The repertoire holds about 59,000 clones, with 85% to 95% as singletons. Germline V gene sequence: CDR1 LGHNT, CDR2 FRNRAP. The J segment lost 6 bases and the V segment lost 6 bases, leaving 11 bases of the junction unmatched. CDR3 size: 14 residues. This specimen comes from a study of graft-versus-host responses after intestinal transplantation. Study background: Transplant types were multivisceral, liver-intestinal, or isolated intestinal. Once they had received anti-thymocyte globulin induction, all recipients took tacrolimus and steroids for three to four years. Study findings and constraints: In recipient marrow, GvH clones were found, and some appeared first in ileum or blood. Allografts of patients with graft-donor T cell macrochimerism showed high graft-versus-host to host-versus-graft clone ratios.

Sequencing was performed on unstimulated CD4+ T cells sorted from spleen or lymph node cells, taken before transplant. This sequence originates from a human donor who was the organ donor for an intestinal transplant. This chain connects TRBV12-5 to TRBJ2-7; 7 nucleotides line up with TRBD2. The CDR3 loop reads CASGHGLGGVEQYF. The CDR3 DNA reads TGTGCTAGTGGCCACGGACTAGGCGGGGTCGAGCAGTACTTC.